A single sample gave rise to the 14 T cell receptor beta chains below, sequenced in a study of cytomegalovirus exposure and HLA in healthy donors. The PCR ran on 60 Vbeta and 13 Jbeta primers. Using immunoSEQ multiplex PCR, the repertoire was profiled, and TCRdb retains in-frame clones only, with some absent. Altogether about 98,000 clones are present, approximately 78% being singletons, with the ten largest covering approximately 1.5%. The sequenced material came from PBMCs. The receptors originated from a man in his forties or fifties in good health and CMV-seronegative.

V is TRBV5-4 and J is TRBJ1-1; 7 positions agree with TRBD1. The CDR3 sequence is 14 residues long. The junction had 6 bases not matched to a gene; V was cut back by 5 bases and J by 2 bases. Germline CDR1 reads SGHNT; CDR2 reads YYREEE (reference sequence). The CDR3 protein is CASRPDRANTEAFF. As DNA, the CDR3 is TGTGCCAGCAGACCAGACAGGGCTAACACTGAAGCTTTCTTT.

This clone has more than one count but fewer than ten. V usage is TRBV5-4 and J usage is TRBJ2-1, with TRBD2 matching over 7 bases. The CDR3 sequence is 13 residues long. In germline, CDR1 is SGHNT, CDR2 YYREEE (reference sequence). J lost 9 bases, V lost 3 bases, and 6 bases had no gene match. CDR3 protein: CASSSGTISEQFF. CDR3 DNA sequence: TGTGCCAGCAGCTCCGGGACTATCAGTGAGCAGTTCTTC.

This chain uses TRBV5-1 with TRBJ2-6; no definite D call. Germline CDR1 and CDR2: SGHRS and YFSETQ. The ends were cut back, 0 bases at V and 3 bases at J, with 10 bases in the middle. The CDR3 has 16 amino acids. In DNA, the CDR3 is TGCGCCAGCAGCTTGGGTCCCATTTTTGGGGCCAACGTCCTGACTTTC. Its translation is CASSLGPIFGANVLTF.

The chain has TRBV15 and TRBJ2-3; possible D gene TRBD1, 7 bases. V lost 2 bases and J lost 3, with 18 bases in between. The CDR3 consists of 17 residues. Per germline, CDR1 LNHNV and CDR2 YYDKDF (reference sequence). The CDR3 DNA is TGTGCCACCAGCAGATCCCCGGCAGGGGGGCGGACAGATACGCAGTATTTT. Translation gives CATSRSPAGGRTDTQYF.

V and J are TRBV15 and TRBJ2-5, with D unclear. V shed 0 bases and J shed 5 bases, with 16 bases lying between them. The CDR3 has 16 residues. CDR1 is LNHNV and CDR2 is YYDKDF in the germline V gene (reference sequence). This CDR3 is CATSRDLGRPGETQYF. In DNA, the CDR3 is TGTGCCACCAGCAGAGATCTCGGCAGGCCTGGGGAGACCCAGTACTTC. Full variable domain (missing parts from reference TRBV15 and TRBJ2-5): DAMVIQNPRYQVTQFGKPVTLSCSQTLNHNVMYWYQQKSSQAPKLLFHYYDKDFNNEADTPDNFQSRRPNTSFCFLDIRSPGLGDTAMYLCATSRDLGRPGETQYFGPGTRLLVL.

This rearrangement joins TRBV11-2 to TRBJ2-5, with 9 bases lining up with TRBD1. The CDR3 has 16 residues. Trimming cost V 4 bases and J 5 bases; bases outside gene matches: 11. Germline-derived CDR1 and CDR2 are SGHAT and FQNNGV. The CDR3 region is CASSSPGQGVAETQYF. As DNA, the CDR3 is TGTGCCAGCAGCTCCCCGGGACAGGGTGTTGCGGAGACCCAGTACTTC.

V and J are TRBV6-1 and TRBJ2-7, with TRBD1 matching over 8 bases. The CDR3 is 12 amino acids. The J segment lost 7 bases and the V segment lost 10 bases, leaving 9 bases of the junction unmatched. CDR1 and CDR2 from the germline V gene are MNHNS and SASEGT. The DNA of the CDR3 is TGTGCCACCTCGGACAGGGCGGGGGAGCAGTACTTC. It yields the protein CATSDRAGEQYF.

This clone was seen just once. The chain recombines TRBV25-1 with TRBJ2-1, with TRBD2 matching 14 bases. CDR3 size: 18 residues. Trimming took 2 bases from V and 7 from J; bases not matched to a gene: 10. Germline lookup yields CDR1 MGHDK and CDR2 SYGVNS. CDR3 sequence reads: CASSEPPRLAGGPNEQFF. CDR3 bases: TGTGCCAGCAGTGAACCCCCCCGACTAGCGGGGGGGCCTAATGAGCAGTTCTTC. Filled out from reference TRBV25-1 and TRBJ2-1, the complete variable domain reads EADIYQTPRYLVIGTGKKITLECSQTMGHDKMYWYQQDPGMELHLIHYSYGVNSTEKGDLSSESTVSRIRTEHFPLTLESARPSHTSQYLCASSEPPRLAGGPNEQFFGPGTRLTVL.

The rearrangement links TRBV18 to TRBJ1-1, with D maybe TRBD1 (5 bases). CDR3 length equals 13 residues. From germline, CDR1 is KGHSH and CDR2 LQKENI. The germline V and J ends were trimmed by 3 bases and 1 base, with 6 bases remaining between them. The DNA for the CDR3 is TGTGCCAGCTCACCCGGACAGAACACTGAAGCTTTCTTT. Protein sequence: CASSPGQNTEAFF.

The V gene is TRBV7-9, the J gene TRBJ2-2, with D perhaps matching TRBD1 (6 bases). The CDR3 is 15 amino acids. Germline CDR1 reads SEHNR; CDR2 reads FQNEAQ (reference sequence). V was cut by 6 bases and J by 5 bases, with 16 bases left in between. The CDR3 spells CASRHTGRGTGELFF. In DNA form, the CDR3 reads TGTGCCAGCAGACATACAGGGCGCGGAACCGGGGAGCTGTTTTTT. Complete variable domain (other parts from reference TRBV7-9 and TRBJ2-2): DTGVSQNPRHKITKRGQNVTFRCDPISEHNRLYWYRQTLGQGPEFLTYFQNEAQLEKSRLLSDRFSAERPKGSFSTLEIQRTEQGDSAMYLCASRHTGRGTGELFFGEGSRLTVL.

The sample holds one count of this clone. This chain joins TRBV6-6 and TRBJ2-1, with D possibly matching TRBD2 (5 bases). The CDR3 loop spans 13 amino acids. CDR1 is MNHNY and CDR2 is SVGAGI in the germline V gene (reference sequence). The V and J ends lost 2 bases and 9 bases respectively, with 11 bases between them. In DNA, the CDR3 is TGTGCCAGCAGTTACACGTTAGCGTCTGAGCAGTTCTTC. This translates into CASSYTLASEQFF.

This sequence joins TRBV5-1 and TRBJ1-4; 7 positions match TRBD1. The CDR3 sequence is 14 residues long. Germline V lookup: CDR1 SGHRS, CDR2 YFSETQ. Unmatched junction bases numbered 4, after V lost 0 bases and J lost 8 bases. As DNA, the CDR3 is TGCGCCAGCAGCTTGGTTGGGACAGAAGAAAAACTGTTTTTT. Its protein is CASSLVGTEEKLFF.

The CDR3 DNA reads as TGTGCCAGCAGCTTGGAGCAGGGTTGGTTCCTTAACACTGAAGCTTTCTTT. This codes for CASSLEQGWFLNTEAFF. V gene TRBV5-5 combines with J gene TRBJ1-1; weak D call: TRBD1 (5 bases). CDR3 length: 17 amino acids. Germline CDR1 reads SGHKS; CDR2 reads YYEKEE (reference sequence). V lost 0 bases to trimming and J lost 2 bases, with 17 bases between them.

Written as DNA, the CDR3 is TGTGCCAGCAGGCCGACAGGATCCTATGGCTACACCTTC. It yields the protein CASRPTGSYGYTF. The chain employs TRBV6-5 and TRBJ1-2, with a tentative D call TRBD1 (6 bases). Germline CDR1 reads MNHEY; CDR2 reads SVGAGI. Deletions cut 6 bases from V and 4 bases from J, with 12 bases between. The CDR3 totals 13 residues.